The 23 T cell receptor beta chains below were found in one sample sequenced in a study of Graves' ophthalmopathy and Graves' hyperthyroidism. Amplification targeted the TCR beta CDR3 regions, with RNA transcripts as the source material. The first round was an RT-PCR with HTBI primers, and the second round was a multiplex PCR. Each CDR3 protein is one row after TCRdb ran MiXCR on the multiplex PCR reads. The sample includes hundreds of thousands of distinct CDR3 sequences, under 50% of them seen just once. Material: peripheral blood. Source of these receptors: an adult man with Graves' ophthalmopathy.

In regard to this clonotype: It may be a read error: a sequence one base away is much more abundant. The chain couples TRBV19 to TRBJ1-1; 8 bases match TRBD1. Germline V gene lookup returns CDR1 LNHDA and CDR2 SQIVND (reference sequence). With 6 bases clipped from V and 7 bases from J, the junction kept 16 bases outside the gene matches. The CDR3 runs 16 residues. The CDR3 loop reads CASRTEGQGASSEAFF. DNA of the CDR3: TGTGCCAGTAGAACTGAGGGGCAGGGGGCGTCGAGTGAAGCTTTCTTT.

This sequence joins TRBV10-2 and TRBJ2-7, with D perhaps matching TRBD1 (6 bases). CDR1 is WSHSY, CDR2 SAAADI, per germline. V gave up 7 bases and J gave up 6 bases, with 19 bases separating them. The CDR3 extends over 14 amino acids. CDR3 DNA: TGCGCCAGCACAGAAGACAGGAGCCCTAGCGAGCAGTACTTC. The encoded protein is CASTEDRSPSEQYF.

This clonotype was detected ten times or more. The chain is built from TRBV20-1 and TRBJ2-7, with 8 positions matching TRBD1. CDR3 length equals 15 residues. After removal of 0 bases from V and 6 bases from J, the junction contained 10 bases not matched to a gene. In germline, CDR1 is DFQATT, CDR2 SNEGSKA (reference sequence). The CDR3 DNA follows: TGCAGTGCTAGAGATCCGGGACAGGACCTCGGCGAGCAGTACTTC. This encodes CSARDPGQDLGEQYF.

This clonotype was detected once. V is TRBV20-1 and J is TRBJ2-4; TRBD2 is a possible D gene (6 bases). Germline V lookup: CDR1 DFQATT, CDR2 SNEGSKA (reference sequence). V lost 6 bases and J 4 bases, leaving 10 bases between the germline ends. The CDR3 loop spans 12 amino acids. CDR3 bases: TGCAGTGCGGGACTCACTAAAAACATTCAGTACTTC. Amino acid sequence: CSAGLTKNIQYF.

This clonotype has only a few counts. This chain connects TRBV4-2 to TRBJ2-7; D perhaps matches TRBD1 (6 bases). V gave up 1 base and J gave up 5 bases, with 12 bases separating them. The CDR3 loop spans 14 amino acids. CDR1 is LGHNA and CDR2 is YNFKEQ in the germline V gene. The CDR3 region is CASSQGQDINEQYF. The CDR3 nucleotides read TGTGCCAGCAGCCAAGGACAGGATATCAACGAGCAGTACTTC.

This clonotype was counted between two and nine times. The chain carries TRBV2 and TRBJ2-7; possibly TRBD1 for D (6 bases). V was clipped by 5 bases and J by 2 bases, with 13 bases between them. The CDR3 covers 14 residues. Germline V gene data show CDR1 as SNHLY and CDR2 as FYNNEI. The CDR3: CASSSGHPPYEQYF. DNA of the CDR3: TGTGCCAGCAGTTCGGGACACCCCCCCTACGAGCAGTACTTC.

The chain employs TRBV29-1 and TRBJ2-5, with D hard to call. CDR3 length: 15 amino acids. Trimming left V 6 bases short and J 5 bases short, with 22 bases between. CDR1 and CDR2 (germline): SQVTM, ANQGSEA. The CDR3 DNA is TGCAGCGTGGTCCCCTTGAGTGAGCATCCCGAGACCCAGTACTTC. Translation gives CSVVPLSEHPETQYF.

The chain's CDR3 is CASTSQVSTEAFF. As DNA, the CDR3 is TGTGCCAGTACCAGCCAAGTAAGCACTGAAGCTTTCTTT. The chain couples TRBV25-1 to TRBJ1-1; no definite D call. The V end lost 9 bases, the J end lost 4 bases, and 15 bases lay between the germline ends. The CDR3 loop spans 13 amino acids. Per germline, CDR1 MGHDK and CDR2 SYGVNS.

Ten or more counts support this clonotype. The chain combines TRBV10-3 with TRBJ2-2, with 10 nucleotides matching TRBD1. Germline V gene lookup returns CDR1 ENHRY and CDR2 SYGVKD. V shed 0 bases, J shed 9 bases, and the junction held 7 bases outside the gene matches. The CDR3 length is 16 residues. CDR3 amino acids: CAISESGQGLPRELFF. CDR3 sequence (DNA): TGTGCCATCAGTGAGTCGGGACAGGGGCTCCCCAGGGAGCTGTTTTTT.

This CDR3 is CASSLGSRGGNEKLFF. The CDR3 DNA sequence: TGTGCCAGCAGTTTAGGTTCACGGGGAGGTAATGAAAAACTGTTTTTT. The chain joins TRBV12-3 or TRBV12-4 to TRBJ1-4; D not resolved. This CDR3 spans 16 amino acids. Trimming removed 1 base at V and 4 bases at J, with 13 bases between.

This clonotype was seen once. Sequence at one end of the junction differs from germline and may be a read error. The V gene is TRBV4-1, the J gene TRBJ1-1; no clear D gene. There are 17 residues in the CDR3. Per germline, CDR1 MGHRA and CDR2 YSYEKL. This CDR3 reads CVSSQERRASMNTEAFF. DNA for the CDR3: TGCGTCAGCAGCCAAGAAAGGAGAGCGAGTATGAACACTGAAGCTTTCTTT.

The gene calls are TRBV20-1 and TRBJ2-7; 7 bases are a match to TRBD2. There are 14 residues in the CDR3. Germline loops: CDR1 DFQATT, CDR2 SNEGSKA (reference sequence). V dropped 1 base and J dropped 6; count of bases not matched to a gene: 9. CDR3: CSARADGGIGEQYF. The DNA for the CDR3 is TGCAGTGCTAGAGCCGACGGGGGGATCGGCGAGCAGTACTTC.

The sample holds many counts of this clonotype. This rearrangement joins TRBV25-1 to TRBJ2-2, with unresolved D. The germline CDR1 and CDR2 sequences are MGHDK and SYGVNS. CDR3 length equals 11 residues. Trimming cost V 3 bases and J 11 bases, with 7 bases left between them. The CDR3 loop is CASSDWGELFF. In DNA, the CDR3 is TGTGCCAGCAGTGATTGGGGAGAGCTGTTTTTT.

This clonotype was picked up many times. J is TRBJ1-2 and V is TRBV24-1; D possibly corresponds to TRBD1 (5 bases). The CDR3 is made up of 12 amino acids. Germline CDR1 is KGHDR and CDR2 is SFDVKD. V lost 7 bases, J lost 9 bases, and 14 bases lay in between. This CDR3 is CATSTQGGSYTF. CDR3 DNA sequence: TGTGCCACCAGCACCCAGGGAGGGAGCTACACCTTC.

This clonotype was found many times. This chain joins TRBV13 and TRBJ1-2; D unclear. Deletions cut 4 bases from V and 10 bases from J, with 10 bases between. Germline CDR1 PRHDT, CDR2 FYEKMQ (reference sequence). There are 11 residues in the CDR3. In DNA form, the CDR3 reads TGTGCCAGCAGCTCCAATCCCATCTACACCTTC. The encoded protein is CASSSNPIYTF.

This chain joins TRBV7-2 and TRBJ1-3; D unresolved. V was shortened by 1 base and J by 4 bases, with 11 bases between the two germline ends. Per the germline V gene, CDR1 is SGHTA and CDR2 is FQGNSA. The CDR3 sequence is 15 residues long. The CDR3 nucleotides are TGTGCCAGCAGCTTAGTCGAGAGATCGGGAAACACCATATATTTT. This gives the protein CASSLVERSGNTIYF.

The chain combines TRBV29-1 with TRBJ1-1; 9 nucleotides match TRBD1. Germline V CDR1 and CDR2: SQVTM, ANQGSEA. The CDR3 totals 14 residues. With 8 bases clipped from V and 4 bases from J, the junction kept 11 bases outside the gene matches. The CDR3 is CSFSGTGRGTEAFF. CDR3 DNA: TGCAGCTTTAGCGGGACAGGGAGGGGCACTGAAGCTTTCTTT.

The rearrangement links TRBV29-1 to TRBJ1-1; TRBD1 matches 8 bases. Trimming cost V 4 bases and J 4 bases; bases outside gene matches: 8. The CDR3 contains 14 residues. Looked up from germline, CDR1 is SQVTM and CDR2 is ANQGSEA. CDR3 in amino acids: CSVVWDRFVTEAFF. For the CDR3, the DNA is TGCAGCGTTGTGTGGGACAGGTTCGTCACTGAAGCTTTCTTT. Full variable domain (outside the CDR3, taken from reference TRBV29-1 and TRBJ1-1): SAVISQKPSRDICQRGTSLTIQCQVDSQVTMMFWYRQQPGQSLTLIATANQGSEATYESGFVIDKFPISRPNLTFSTLTVSNMSPEDSSIYLCSVVWDRFVTEAFFGQGTRLTVV.

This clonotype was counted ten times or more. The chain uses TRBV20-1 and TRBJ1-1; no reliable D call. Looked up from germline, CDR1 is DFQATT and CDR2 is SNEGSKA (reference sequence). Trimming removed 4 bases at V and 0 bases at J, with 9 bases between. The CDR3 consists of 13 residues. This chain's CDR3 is CSATEFVNTEAFF. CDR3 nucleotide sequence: TGCAGTGCTACCGAATTCGTGAACACTGAAGCTTTCTTT.

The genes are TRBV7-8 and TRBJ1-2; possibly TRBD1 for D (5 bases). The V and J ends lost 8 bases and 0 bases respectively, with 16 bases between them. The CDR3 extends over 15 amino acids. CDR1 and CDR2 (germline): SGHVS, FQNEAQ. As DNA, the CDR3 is TGTGCCAGCCCCCAAATGGGGCGGCCTAACTATGGCTACACCTTC. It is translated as CASPQMGRPNYGYTF.

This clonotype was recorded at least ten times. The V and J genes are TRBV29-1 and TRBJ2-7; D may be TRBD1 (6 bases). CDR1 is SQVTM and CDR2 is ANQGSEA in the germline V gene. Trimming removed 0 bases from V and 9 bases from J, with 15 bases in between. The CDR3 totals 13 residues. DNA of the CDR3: TGCAGCGTTGAAGAGGGACAAGGATTCGGGCAGTACTTC. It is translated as CSVEEGQGFGQYF.

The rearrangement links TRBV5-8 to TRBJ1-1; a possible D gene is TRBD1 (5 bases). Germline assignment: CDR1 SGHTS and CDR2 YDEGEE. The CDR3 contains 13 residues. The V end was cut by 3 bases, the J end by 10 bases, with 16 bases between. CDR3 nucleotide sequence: TGTGCCAGCAGCTCCGTGGGAACAGGTCGAGCTTTCTTT. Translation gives CASSSVGTGRAFF.

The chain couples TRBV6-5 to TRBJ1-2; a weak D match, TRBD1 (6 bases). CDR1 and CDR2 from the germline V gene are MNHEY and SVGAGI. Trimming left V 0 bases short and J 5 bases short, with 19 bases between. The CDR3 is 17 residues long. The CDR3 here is CASSYSMVAGVVYGYTF. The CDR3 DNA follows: TGTGCCAGCAGTTACTCGATGGTAGCAGGGGTTGTATATGGCTACACCTTC.